This T cell receptor (beta chain) was retrieved from a study of yellow fever vaccine responses in identical twins. The ends lost 6 bases at V and 4 bases at J; junction bases unmatched: 0. The germline gives CDR1 MDHEN, CDR2 SYDVKM. This CDR3 spans 12 amino acids. Each CDR3 protein is one row after TCRdb ran MiXCR on the RT-PCR reads. The sample holds about 19,000 distinct CDR3 sequences; about two thirds are singletons and the top ten take approximately 2.2%. V and J are TRBV28 and TRBJ2-5, with 9 bases that match TRBD2. This TCR derives from a woman between 18 and 30 years old who received the yellow fever vaccine. Source: T cells from blood (PBMCs), unsorted or a sorted subset (not recorded which), taken before or after yellow fever vaccination (not recorded which). CDR3 bases: TGTGCCAGCAGACTAGCGGGAGAGACCCAGTACTTC. Encoded protein: CASRLAGETQYF. Together with reference TRBV28 and TRBJ2-5, the CDR3 gives the full variable domain: DVKVTQSSRYLVKRTGEKVFLECVQDMDHENMFWYRQDPGLGLRLIYFSYDVKMKEKGDIPEGYSVSREKKERFSLILESASTNQTSMYLCASRLAGETQYFGPGTRLLVL.